This T cell receptor (beta chain) was captured by sequencing in a study of cytomegalovirus exposure and HLA in healthy donors. Notes on the study in general: The listing of roughly 160 TCR beta chains classed them as cytomegalovirus-associated. For most TCR sequences rarity was the rule, although some public TCRs occurred in many donors. Under in vitro conditions, three CMV-associated chains were confirmed as specific for CMV antigens.

The protocol was immunoSEQ multiplex PCR, while the TCRdb copy is restricted to in-frame clones and leaves out a portion. The sample carries 250,000 to 300,000 clones, around 85% recorded once. In regard to this clone: What it binds is not known.

These donors were members of the approximately 120-subject validation cohort, a group separate from the approximately 670-subject first cohort. This CDR3 has 16 residues. The trim removed 5 bases at V and 2 bases at J, leaving 9 bases unmatched. Germline CDR1 reads MNHNY; CDR2 reads SVGAGI (reference sequence). The chain is built from TRBV6-6 and TRBJ1-1; 9 nucleotides line up with TRBD1. This TCR came from a woman younger than 30 in good health and CMV-seronegative. Material: PBMCs. The CDR3 nucleotides are TGTGCCAGCAGTCAACGGACAGGGGAGATTAACACTGAAGCTTTCTTT. Its translation is CASSQRTGEINTEAFF.